Listed below are T cell receptor beta chains from one sample, sequenced in a study of blood T cells in healthy people across ages. TCRdb ran MiXCR on the 5' RACE reads and lists one entry per CDR3 protein. The sample yields 1,100,000 or so distinct CDR3 sequences, 45% seen once. The sequenced sample consisted of blood. These receptors were collected from an older woman in good health. CDR3s include the opening cysteine and the closing phenylalanine or tryptophan. A D gene is named only where the DNA matches it firmly. Part of the rows lack a size; the others show once, few, many or a class for expanded clones.

CASSLVDRRNSYEQYF | TGTGCCAGCAGCTTAGTAGACAGAAGAAACTCCTACGAGCAGTACTTC | TRBV11-2 | - | TRBJ2-7 | -
CSAKNSGGWETQYF | TGCAGTGCTAAAAACTCCGGCGGGTGGGAGACCCAGTACTTC | TRBV20-1 | - | TRBJ2-5 | few
CASSQGRVTDTQYF | TGTGCCAGCAGCCAGGGAAGGGTCACAGATACGCAGTATTTT | TRBV3-1 | - | TRBJ2-3 | -
CASSSAVYNEQFF | TGTGCCAGCAGTTCAGCGGTCTACAATGAGCAGTTCTTC | TRBV12-3/TRBV12-4 | - | TRBJ2-1 | few
CASRTAATEAFF | TGTGCCAGCAGAACAGCGGCCACTGAAGCTTTCTTT | TRBV27 | - | TRBJ1-1 | few
CASSSTQGGNTGELFF | TGTGCCAGCAGTTCCACCCAGGGGGGCAACACCGGGGAGCTGTTTTTT | TRBV5-4 | - | TRBJ2-2 | -
CASSRREQAHNEQFF | TGCGCCAGCAGCCGCAGGGAGCAGGCCCACAATGAGCAGTTCTTC | TRBV5-1 | - | TRBJ2-1 | -
CASSLWSAKNIQYF | TGTGCCAGCAGTTTATGGTCGGCCAAAAACATTCAGTACTTC | TRBV12-3/TRBV12-4 | - | TRBJ2-4 | few
CASRAAGITDTQYF | TGTGCCAGCAGGGCAGCGGGAATCACAGATACGCAGTATTTT | TRBV6-2/TRBV6-3 | TRBD2 | TRBJ2-3 | -
CASSPLTGYETQYF | TGTGCCAGCAGTCCCCTCACAGGTTACGAGACCCAGTACTTC | TRBV12-3/TRBV12-4 | - | TRBJ2-5 | -
CASSLGTGTHEQYF | TGTGCCAGCAGTTTAGGGACAGGGACCCACGAGCAGTACTTC | TRBV28 | TRBD1 | TRBJ2-7 | many
CASSRENTGELFF | TGTGCCAGCAGTAGGGAGAACACCGGGGAGCTGTTTTTT | TRBV2 | - | TRBJ2-2 | -
CSVKDRGQSTEAFF | TGCAGCGTCAAGGACAGGGGGCAGAGCACTGAAGCTTTCTTT | TRBV29-1 | TRBD1 | TRBJ1-1 | -
CASSTRTGNTEAFF | TGTGCCAGCAGCACCCGGACAGGGAACACTGAAGCTTTCTTT | TRBV11-2 | TRBD1 | TRBJ1-1 | once